This T cell receptor (beta chain) was sequenced for a study of T-cell memory formation after mild COVID-19 (TCRdb year 2021). Concerning the study at large: TCR sequence clusters from the two donors were found to be largely donor specific. In a couple of donors, T-cell clones that expanded and contracted after mild COVID-19 were followed by sequencing TCRalpha and TCRbeta repertoires longitudinally. The cohort was made up of two young adult volunteers, one female and one male, who were previously healthy.

From cysteine to phenylalanine, the CDR3 is 15 amino acids long. Only the CDR3 region is kept as DNA, spanning 45 bases read in frame from base 1. V is clipped by 5 bases and J by 2 bases, and the sequence between their germline boundaries is 15 bases long. CDR1 and CDR2 were assigned from the germline V gene (reference sequence) as LNHDA and SQIVND. Instrument used: Illumina NovaSeq 6000. cDNA libraries for TCRalpha and TCRbeta were prepared by 5'RACE using constant-segment primers, with sample barcodes and unique molecular identifiers added. Trizol reagent was used to extract RNA from every sample. Libraries were amplified in two PCR steps, with a second sample barcode and Illumina TruSeq adapters added in the second step. The libraries were sequenced on an Illumina NovaSeq using 2 x 150 bp paired-end reads. Concerning the study's data processing: The reads were demultiplexed and collapsed into UMI-guided consensus sequences using migec v1.2.7. Using mixcr v2.1.11, UMI consensuses were aligned to TRA and TRB V and J templates and then assembled into clonotypes. Expanded or contracted clonotypes were those called significant by both edgeR and NoisET, with noise models trained on biological replicates. For edgeR calls, the cutoffs were a false discovery rate-adjusted p below 0.01 and a log2 fold-change threshold of 1. As an exploratory analysis of dynamics, max-normalized trajectories of the 1000 most abundant clonotypes were examined with PCA combined with hierarchical clustering. Each responding clone was given a CD4 or CD8 phenotype based on the CD4+ and CD8+ repertoires, which had been sequenced separately. TCRdb trimmed the raw reads at Q25, called clones with MiXCR and kept productive beta chains. Rows are unified per CDR3 protein, each entry keeping the most common DNA and genes. These V and J calls derive from TCRdb rather than the authors' analysis. In this sample the table shows 49,000 or so distinct CDR3 sequences, over 6.5% of which occur a single time. Roughly 1.3% of the sample lies in the top ten.

Ficoll-Paque density gradient centrifugation was the method used to isolate PBMCs. Overall results and qualifications from the work: SARS-CoV-2 specificity was not confirmed for the second-wave clones peaking on day 37. Balanced CD4/CD8 phenotypes were observed for clones contracting from day 15 to 85, whereas a bias towards CD4+ was observed for a second wave of clones expanding from day 15 to 37. The detection of some responding clones in pre-infection memory suggests that pre-existing cross-reactive memory T cells joined the SARS-CoV-2 response. The study covered only a couple of mild cases, and larger cohorts including severe cases with pre-infection samples were considered necessary. Contracting CD4+ clones were found mainly in CM and EM memory subsets, while CD8+ clones were enriched in EMRA.

This clonotype has only one observation. This clone's antigen is unknown. There are no base qualities to consult, and no much larger clone falls within one base. A lone read offers only weak evidence. The rearrangement combines TRBV19 with TRBJ1-1; the D gene is perhaps TRBD1, on 6 matching bases. The receptor was isolated from a young man who had mild COVID-19 (a few samples of this study predate the infection). The sample titles of this study are shuffled in the database, so cell type and time point are left out; the donor was told from shared clones. The specimen sequenced was PBMCs or a T cell subset sorted from them (not recorded which). Here is the DNA: TGTGCCAGTAGTGCTAGGACAGCCGGAAACACTGAAGCTTTCTTT. Translated, it reads CASSARTAGNTEAFF.